The present entry profiles one T cell receptor beta chain with its context. Its antigen is still unknown. No base-level quality is on record; no much larger clone is a single base apart. This sample is part of a study of T cells in Graves' hyperthyroidism and ophthalmopathy (dated by TCRdb to about 2019). Background on the whole study: A discovery cohort of roughly 100 patients, about 44 with Graves' ophthalmopathy and under 60 with stable Graves' hyperthyroidism, was used to find distinguishing TCR V-J signatures. In roughly six Graves' hyperthyroidism patients, the study also compared T-cell repertoires from thyroid tissue with T-cell repertoires from blood. The roughly 90 discovery patients were divided at random into training and test sets in a 7:3 ratio. After sampling, hyperthyroidism patients received methimazole starting at 30 mg daily, and ophthalmopathy patients received high-dose intravenous methylprednisolone. TCR Vbeta CDR3 sequencing of 120 to 150 peripheral blood samples (fewer than 45 ophthalmopathy, 75 or so hyperthyroidism and some 17 progressor patients) is reported in the paper. Prospective prediction of ophthalmopathy was tested in an independent validation cohort of approximately 19 hyperthyroidism patients and some 17 patients who later progressed to ophthalmopathy. What the work shows at the level of the full study, not this receptor alone: Most expanded thyroid clonotypes (frequency above 0.001) were also detected in blood, a finding suggesting that blood repertoires may reflect thyroid immune responses. In validation, the model predicted progression to ophthalmopathy with around 71% sensitivity and around 72% specificity, a median of about six months before onset. A 13 V-J signature model separated ophthalmopathy from stable hyperthyroidism, with about 90% sensitivity and 81% to 83% specificity in cross-validation and 80%/75% in testing. Sample size was not statistically predetermined, and blinding of investigators to group allocation was not performed.

Exclusion was applied to patients with uncontrolled infections, other autoimmune diseases, pregnancy or lactation. Clinical symptoms, serum thyroxine and TRAb, thyroid ultrasound, and orbital computed tomography formed the basis for the diagnoses. Total RNA was extracted using Trizol reagent, and RNA quality was assessed on an Agilent 2100 Bioanalyzer. Cut back by 5 bases and 3 bases, the V and J ends lie 13 bases apart. CDR3 length: 13 amino acids, cysteine to phenylalanine. The CDR3 DNA has 39 bases and is translated from base 1. CDR1 and CDR2 are read off the germline V gene (reference sequence) as DFQATT and SNEGSKA. The TCR beta CDR3 regions were amplified from the RNA transcripts. The first round of RT-PCR for the TCR CDR3 was performed with the HTBI primer set and the Qiagen OneStep RT-PCR kit. Libraries were constructed in a second round of multiplex PCR, after which size selection and purification were carried out. Paired-end sequencing of the libraries was performed with 100 bp reads on an Illumina HiSeq2000. The paper's data handling went like this. SOAPnuke was used to process the raw data, with reads discarded if the reads contained adapters or uncalled bases, had a mean Phred below 15, or lacked an exact constant-primer or identifier match. COPE v1.2.5 was used to merge the high-quality paired reads, and each unique nucleotide sequence was defined as a clonotype. MiTCR v1.1 was used to align the clonotypes against IMGT TRBV, TRBD and TRBJ reference segments. The analysis was restricted to V-J combinations with a frequency above 0.0001, which together covered approximately 99% of the repertoires. The TCS score was defined as the ratio of F50 (clonal expansion) to E x V (chaos), calculated using BLOSUM62-based TCRdist between CDR3 peptides within each V-J. Welch's t-statistics and random forest reduced around 510 V-J features to roughly 13, which were used in a naive Bayes classifier (R e1071). The Morisita-Horn index was used to measure how similar the thyroid and blood repertoires were. Clones were called with MiXCR by TCRdb after fastp trimmed the public reads at Q25, and only in-frame beta chains were retained. One record per CDR3 amino acid sequence lists the most common genes and DNA. None of the V and J calls come from the authors' own analysis; TCRdb made them. For this sample the table gives 550,000 to 700,000 distinct CDR3 sequences, of which roughly 46% were detected only once. The ten largest clones add up to roughly 20% of the sample.

The sequence is built from TRBV20-1 and TRBJ1-1; no D gene is confidently identified. Sequenced input: peripheral blood or thyroid tissue (not recorded which). This receptor was obtained from an adult woman with Graves' disease, either hyperthyroidism or ophthalmopathy (not recorded which). The DNA sequence follows: TGCAGTGCTGTAGGGTCCGGGGACACTGAAGCTTTCTTT. This sequence encodes CSAVGSGDTEAFF.